These 20 T cell receptor beta chains were all obtained from the same sample, sequenced in a study of shared clonotypes between healthy human individuals. Libraries were prepared by immunoSEQ multiplex PCR; TCRdb keeps only in-frame clonotypes and omits some of them. Of approximately 980,000 clones listed, over 75% are singletons. The source material was memory CD4+ T cells sorted from blood. The subset was: CD45RA-negative fraction. The receptors come from a man younger than 35 in good health.

A single count supports this clone. The chain joins TRBV5-4 to TRBJ1-5, with D possibly matching TRBD1 (6 bases). Germline values: CDR1 SGHNT, CDR2 YYREEE (reference sequence). Trimming shortened V by 0 bases and J by 2 bases, and 12 bases separated the two germline ends. This CDR3 contains 16 residues. As DNA, the CDR3 is TGTGCCAGCAGCTTGGACGGACAGTGGGGCAATCAGCCCCAGCATTTT. Its protein is CASSLDGQWGNQPQHF.

In nucleotides, the CDR3 is TGTGCCAGCAGCCCCGCAGGGAGCACTGAAGCTTTCTTT. Its translation: CASSPAGSTEAFF. The chain uses TRBV7-9 and TRBJ1-1; possibly TRBD1 for D (5 bases). The ends were cut back, 5 bases at V and 4 bases at J, with 11 bases in the middle. This CDR3 has 13 amino acids. The V gene's germline CDR1 is SEHNR and CDR2 FQNEAQ (reference sequence).

The sample holds one count of this clone. The rearrangement joins TRBV2 to TRBJ2-2, with TRBD1 matching over 8 bases. The CDR3 length is 16 residues. Germline values: CDR1 SNHLY, CDR2 FYNNEI. The V gene end was trimmed by 6 bases and the J gene end by 1 base; junction bases not matched to a gene: 7. The CDR3 here is CASSGIGTGNTGELFF. In DNA, the CDR3 is TGTGCCAGCAGCGGTATCGGGACAGGGAACACCGGGGAGCTGTTTTTT.

V and J are TRBV29-1 and TRBJ2-7; 10 positions match TRBD1. The CDR3 sequence is 14 residues long. The V gene end was trimmed by 4 bases and the J gene end by 1 base; junction bases not matched to a gene: 4. Germline V gene lookup returns CDR1 SQVTM and CDR2 ANQGSEA. The chain's CDR3 is CSVGQGALSYEQYF. As DNA, the CDR3 is TGCAGCGTTGGACAGGGGGCGTTATCCTACGAGCAGTACTTC.

This clone was counted a single time. The chain combines TRBV7-9 with TRBJ1-6; 8 bases match TRBD1. This CDR3 contains 14 residues. V was clipped by 7 bases and J by 8 bases; unmatched bases: 7. Germline V gene data show CDR1 as SEHNR and CDR2 as FQNEAQ (reference sequence). The CDR3 DNA reads as TGTGCCAGCACCACCGGGACAGGTGATTCACCCCTCCACTTT. This translates into CASTTGTGDSPLHF.

A note on this clone: Other nucleotide sequences in the sample specify the same CDR3. This chain links TRBV10-3 with TRBJ2-5, with a tentative D call TRBD1 (5 bases). Trimming left V 2 bases short and J 4 bases short, with 5 bases between. This CDR3 region has 12 residues. Germline CDR1 ENHRY, CDR2 SYGVKD. As DNA, the CDR3 is TGTGCCATCAGTGAGACAGGAGAGACCCAGTACTTC. The encoded protein is CAISETGETQYF.

The table lists this clone with many counts. V gene TRBV30 combines with J gene TRBJ2-7; 9 bases line up with TRBD2. Germline CDR1 and CDR2: GTSNPN and SVGIG (reference sequence). The CDR3 runs to 13 residues. CDR3 nucleotide sequence: TGTGCTCGGGGAGCTAGCGGGGCCTACGAGCAGTACTTC. Its translation is CARGASGAYEQYF.

This chain links TRBV2 with TRBJ2-5; no clear D gene. The CDR3 length is 15 residues. Germline V gene sequence: CDR1 SNHLY, CDR2 FYNNEI. Trimming shortened V by 1 base and J by 5 bases, and 14 bases separated the two germline ends. The CDR3 bases are TGTGCCAGCAGTGAAGGTTGGGGAAGGCGGGAGACCCAGTACTTC. Translated, it gives CASSEGWGRRETQYF.

This clone appeared a single time. Here the CDR3 DNA reads TGCGCCAGCAGCCAGACAGGGGGCGGAACAGATACGCAGTATTTT. Translated: CASSQTGGGTDTQYF. The V gene is TRBV5-1, the J gene TRBJ2-3, with 10 bases that match TRBD1. In germline, CDR1 is SGHRS, CDR2 YFSETQ. The CDR3 has 15 amino acids. Trimming removed 4 bases from V and 3 bases from J; junction bases left unmatched: 5.

This rearrangement joins TRBV29-1 to TRBJ2-7; D not certain. The CDR3 totals 11 residues. Germline CDR1 reads SQVTM; CDR2 reads ANQGSEA. Trimming shortened V by 5 bases and J by 6 bases, and 11 bases separated the two germline ends. The CDR3 reads CSVSSPGEQYF. The CDR3 DNA is TGCAGCGTTTCGAGCCCTGGCGAGCAGTACTTC.

This rearrangement joins TRBV15 to TRBJ1-5; TRBD1 is a possible D gene (6 bases). This CDR3 contains 18 residues. CDR1 is LNHNV and CDR2 is YYDKDF in the germline V gene (reference sequence). V was clipped by 0 bases and J by 2 bases, with 17 bases between them. CDR3 protein: CATSRDYEGGGGNQPQHF. Here the CDR3 DNA reads TGTGCCACCAGCAGAGATTATGAGGGGGGAGGAGGCAATCAGCCCCAGCATTTT.

V usage is TRBV21-1 and J usage is TRBJ2-3; no check of the table's D call, TRBD2, against the DNA was made. TRBV21-1 represents a pseudogene. The CDR3 sequence is 16 residues long. The CDR3 sequence is CASKSFSGRTGDTQYF. The CDR3 DNA sequence: TGTGCCAGCAAGTCATTTAGCGGGAGGACCGGGGATACGCAGTATTTT.

This clone showed up many times. The chain joins TRBV7-6 to TRBJ2-1; D assignment may be TRBD1 or TRBD2 (5 bases each). V was trimmed by 5 bases and J by 8 bases, leaving 10 bases between them. The CDR3 extends over 12 amino acids. CDR1 and CDR2 (germline): SGHVS, FNYEAQ. CDR3 in amino acids: CASSMRGDEQFF. The CDR3 bases are TGTGCCAGCAGCATGAGAGGGGATGAGCAGTTCTTC.

This sequence joins TRBV20-1 and TRBJ2-4; maybe TRBD1 (5 bases). Looked up from germline, CDR1 is DFQATT and CDR2 is SNEGSKA (reference sequence). V was cut by 5 bases and J by 10 bases, with 12 bases left in between. This CDR3 has 11 residues. The CDR3 loop reads CSAQQKGIQYF. The CDR3 DNA reads TGCAGTGCTCAGCAGAAGGGGATTCAGTACTTC.

The chain combines TRBV2 with TRBJ2-3; D is perhaps TRBD2 (6 bases). Germline assignment: CDR1 SNHLY and CDR2 FYNNEI. Trimming removed 0 bases from V and 2 bases from J, with 12 bases in between. This CDR3 contains 16 residues. CDR3 amino acids: CASSEARGWHTDTQYF. CDR3 coding DNA: TGTGCCAGCAGTGAAGCTCGGGGGTGGCACACAGATACGCAGTATTTT.

With regard to this clone: The sample contains more than one DNA sequence encoding this CDR3. The V gene is TRBV5-1, the J gene TRBJ2-5; D unclear. Germline V gene data show CDR1 as SGHRS and CDR2 as YFSETQ. V lost 2 bases and J 1 base, leaving 6 bases between the germline ends. The CDR3 is 13 residues long. Here the CDR3 DNA reads TGCGCCAGCAGCTTTGCGGCCCAAGAGACCCAGTACTTC. Protein product: CASSFAAQETQYF. The variable domain in full, completed from reference TRBV5-1 and TRBJ2-5, reads KAGVTQTPRYLIKTRGQQVTLSCSPISGHRSVSWYQQTPGQGLQFLFEYFSETQRNKGNFPGRFSGRQFSNSRSEMNVSTLELGDSALYLCASSFAAQETQYFGPGTRLLVL.

This clone has a handful of counts. The chain has TRBV4-1 and TRBJ2-2; 9 nucleotides line up with TRBD1. The ends lost 5 bases at V and 6 bases at J; junction bases unmatched: 7. CDR3 size: 15 residues. Germline loops: CDR1 MGHRA, CDR2 YSYEKL. For the CDR3, the DNA is TGCGCCAGCAGCTACGGACAGGGGAGGGCCGGGGAGCTGTTTTTT. Residues: CASSYGQGRAGELFF.

At least ten counts were recorded for this clone. V and J are TRBV28 and TRBJ2-7; D is unresolved. The V and J ends lost 3 bases and 0 bases respectively, with 15 bases between them. Germline V lookup: CDR1 MDHEN, CDR2 SYDVKM. There are 16 residues in the CDR3. CDR3 amino acids: CASSFVTATLSYEQYF. The CDR3 bases are TGTGCCAGCAGTTTTGTCACGGCCACTCTCTCCTACGAGCAGTACTTC. Drawing the rest from reference TRBV28 and TRBJ2-7, the complete variable domain is DVKVTQSSRYLVKRTGEKVFLECVQDMDHENMFWYRQDPGLGLRLIYFSYDVKMKEKGDIPEGYSVSREKKERFSLILESASTNQTSMYLCASSFVTATLSYEQYFGPGTRLTVT.

The chain employs TRBV4-2 and TRBJ2-7, with 8 bases identical to TRBD1. Germline V CDR1 and CDR2: LGHNA, YNFKEQ. The CDR3 loop spans 16 amino acids. V trimming: 0 bases; J trimming: 4 bases; junction bases outside the gene matches: 8. DNA of the CDR3: TGTGCCAGCAGCCAAGACACCGGACAGGGCCGGTACGAGCAGTACTTC. Amino acids: CASSQDTGQGRYEQYF.

This clone was observed once. The junction shows a germline mismatch at one end, possibly a read error. The rearrangement uses TRBV19 and TRBJ1-2, with TRBD1 identical over 11 bases. Germline V gene lookup returns CDR1 LNHDA and CDR2 SQIVND (reference sequence). The CDR3 runs 15 residues. The CDR3 loop reads CASRVPGQGASPQAF. The CDR3 DNA reads TGTGCCAGTAGGGTCCCCGGACAGGGGGCATCACCGCAAGCCTTC.